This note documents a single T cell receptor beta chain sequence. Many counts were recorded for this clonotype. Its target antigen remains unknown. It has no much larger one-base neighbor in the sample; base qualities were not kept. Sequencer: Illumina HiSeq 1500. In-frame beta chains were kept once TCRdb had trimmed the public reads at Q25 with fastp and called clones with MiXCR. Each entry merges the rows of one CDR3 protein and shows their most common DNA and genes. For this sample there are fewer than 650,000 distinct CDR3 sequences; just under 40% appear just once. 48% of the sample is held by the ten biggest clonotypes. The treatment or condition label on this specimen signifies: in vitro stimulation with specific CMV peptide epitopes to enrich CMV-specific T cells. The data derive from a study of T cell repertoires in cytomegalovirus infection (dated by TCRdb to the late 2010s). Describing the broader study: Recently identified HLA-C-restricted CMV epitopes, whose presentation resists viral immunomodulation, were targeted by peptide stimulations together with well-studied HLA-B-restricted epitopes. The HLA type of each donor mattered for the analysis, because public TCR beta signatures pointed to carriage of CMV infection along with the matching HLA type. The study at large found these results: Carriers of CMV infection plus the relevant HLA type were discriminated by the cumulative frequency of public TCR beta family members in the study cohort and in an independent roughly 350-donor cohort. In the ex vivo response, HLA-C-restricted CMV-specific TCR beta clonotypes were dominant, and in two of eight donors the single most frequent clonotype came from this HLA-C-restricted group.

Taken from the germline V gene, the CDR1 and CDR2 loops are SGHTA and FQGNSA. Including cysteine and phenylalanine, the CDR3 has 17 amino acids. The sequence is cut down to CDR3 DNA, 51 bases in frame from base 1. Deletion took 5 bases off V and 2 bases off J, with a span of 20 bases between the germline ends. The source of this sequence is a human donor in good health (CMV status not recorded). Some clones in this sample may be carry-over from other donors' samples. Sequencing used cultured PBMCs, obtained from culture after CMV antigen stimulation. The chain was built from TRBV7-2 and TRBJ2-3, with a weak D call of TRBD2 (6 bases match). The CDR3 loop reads CASSPGGPGLYTDTQYF. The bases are TGTGCCAGCAGCCCCGGAGGGCCGGGACTCTACACAGATACGCAGTATTTT. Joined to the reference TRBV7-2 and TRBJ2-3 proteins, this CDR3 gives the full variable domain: GAGVSQSPSNKVTEKGKDVELRCDPISGHTALYWYRQSLGQGLEFLIYFQGNSAPDKSGLPSDRFSAERTGGSVSTLTIQRTQQEDSAVYLCASSPGGPGLYTDTQYFGPGTRLTVL.